The present TCR beta chain was sequenced within a study of early T cells in non-severe SARS-CoV-2 infection (dated by TCRdb to about 2021). Concerning the study at large: Because TCR sequencing relied on bulk RNA taken from unsorted whole blood, pairing of alpha and beta chains was not possible.

A case-control design nested within a healthcare worker cohort in London, UK, was used, with weekly nasopharyngeal swab PCR tests and blood sampling performed. Healthcare workers were recruited between 23 and 31 March 2020, during the week of the UK lockdown, and were followed weekly for up to about 15 weeks. Inclusive of the bounding cysteine and phenylalanine, the CDR3 is 15 residues long. Only the CDR3 region is kept as DNA, spanning 45 bases read in frame from base 1. The germline V gene specifies MNHNS as CDR1 and SASEGT as CDR2. V was cut back by 2 bases and J by 4 bases, leaving a gap of 11 bases between them. Beyond this particular receptor, the publication reports: Matching against VDJdb was skewed toward anti-spike CD8 responses, likely underestimated virus-specific expansions, and missed private and CD4 specificities.

This clonotype was counted ten times or more. This clone's antigen is unknown. One base away there is no much larger clone; base qualities are not given. Preparation of the library involved 5' RACE. Reads for this sample came from a NextSeq 500. The TCR library protocol attached unique molecular identifiers to individual cDNA molecules to correct for sequencing error and PCR bias. Sequencing covered both TCR alpha and beta chains, and within each sample the abundances of alpha and beta sequences were tightly co-correlated. On the authors' methods: Decombinator V4 was used to perform V gene, J gene and CDR3 annotation of TCR sequences. Expanded TCRs were defined as changing significantly between any two time points under a Poisson model with p below 0.0001. TCR abundances were normalised to the total number of TCRs sequenced per sample and expressed as counts per million. TRAV1-2 paired with TRAJ12, TRAJ20 or TRAJ33 defined MAIT TCRs, while TRAV10 paired with TRAJ18 defined iNKT TCRs. VDJdb, accessed on 1 November 2021, was searched for TCRs annotated for CMV, EBV and SARS-CoV-2, and TCRs annotated for more than one antigen were excluded. TCRdb reworked the public reads: Q25 trimming with fastp, MiXCR clone assembly, productive beta chains retained. Here each entry gathers all rows of one CDR3 protein and keeps the most common genes and DNA. In this record, the V and J calls reflect TCRdb's handling and not the investigators' own analysis. For this sample there are around 53,000 distinct CDR3 sequences; roughly 9.8% appear just once. The top ten hold roughly 8.3% of the sample.

Sequencing was done on a sample of whole blood. Recombination joined TRBV6-1 with TRBJ1-4; the D segment cannot be called with confidence. The TCR comes from an adult who was a healthcare worker with PCR-confirmed SARS-CoV-2 infection or an uninfected control (not recorded which). The CDR3 has the sequence CASSEFSLVNEKLFF. The sequenced DNA is TGTGCCAGCAGTGAATTTAGCCTCGTTAATGAAAAACTGTTTTTT.